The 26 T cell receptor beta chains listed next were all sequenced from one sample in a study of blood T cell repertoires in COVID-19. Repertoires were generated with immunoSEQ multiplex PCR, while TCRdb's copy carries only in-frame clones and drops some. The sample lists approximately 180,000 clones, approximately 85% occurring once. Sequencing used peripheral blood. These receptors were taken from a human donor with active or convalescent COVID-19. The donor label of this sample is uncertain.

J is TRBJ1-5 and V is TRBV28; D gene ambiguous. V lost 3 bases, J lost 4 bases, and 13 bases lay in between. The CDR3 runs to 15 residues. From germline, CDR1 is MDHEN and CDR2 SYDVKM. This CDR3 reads CASSLEFFTNQPQHF. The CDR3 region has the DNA TGTGCCAGCAGTTTGGAGTTCTTTACAAATCAGCCCCAGCATTTT. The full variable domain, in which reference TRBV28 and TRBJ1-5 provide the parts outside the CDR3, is DVKVTQSSRYLVKRTGEKVFLECVQDMDHENMFWYRQDPGLGLRLIYFSYDVKMKEKGDIPEGYSVSREKKERFSLILESASTNQTSMYLCASSLEFFTNQPQHFGDGTRLSIL.

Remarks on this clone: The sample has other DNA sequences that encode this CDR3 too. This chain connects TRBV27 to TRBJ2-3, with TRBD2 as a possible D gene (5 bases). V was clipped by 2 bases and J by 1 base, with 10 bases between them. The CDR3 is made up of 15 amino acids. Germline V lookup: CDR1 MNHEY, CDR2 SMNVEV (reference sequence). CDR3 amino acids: CASSLGSGGTDTQYF. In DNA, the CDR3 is TGTGCCAGCAGTTTAGGGTCCGGGGGCACAGATACGCAGTATTTT.

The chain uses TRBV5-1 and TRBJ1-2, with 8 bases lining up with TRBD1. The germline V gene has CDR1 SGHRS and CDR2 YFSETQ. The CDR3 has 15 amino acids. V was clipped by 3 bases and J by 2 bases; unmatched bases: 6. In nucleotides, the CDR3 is TGCGCCAGCAGCTCGACAGGGGACTACAACTATGGCTACACCTTC. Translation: CASSSTGDYNYGYTF.

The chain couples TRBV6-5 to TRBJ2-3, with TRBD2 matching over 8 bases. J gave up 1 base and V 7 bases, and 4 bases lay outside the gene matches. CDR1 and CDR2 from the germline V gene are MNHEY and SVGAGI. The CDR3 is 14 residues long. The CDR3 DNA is TGTGCCAGCAAGCGGGAGTGGGGCACAGATACGCAGTATTTT. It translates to CASKREWGTDTQYF.

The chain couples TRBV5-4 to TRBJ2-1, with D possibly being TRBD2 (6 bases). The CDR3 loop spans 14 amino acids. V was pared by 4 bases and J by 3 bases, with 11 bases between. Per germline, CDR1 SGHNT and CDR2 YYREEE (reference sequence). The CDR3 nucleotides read TGTGCCAGCAGCGACGGGACTCTCTACAATGAGCAGTTCTTC. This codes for CASSDGTLYNEQFF. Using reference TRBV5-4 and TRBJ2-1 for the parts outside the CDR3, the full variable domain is ETGVTQSPTHLIKTRGQQVTLRCSSQSGHNTVSWYQQALGQGPQFIFQYYREEENGRGNFPPRFSGLQFPNYSSELNVNALELDDSALYLCASSDGTLYNEQFFGPGTRLTVL.

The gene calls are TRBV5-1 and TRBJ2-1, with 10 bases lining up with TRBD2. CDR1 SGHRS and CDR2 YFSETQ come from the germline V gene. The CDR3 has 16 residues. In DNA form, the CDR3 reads TGCGCATCCTCGGGGACAGGAGCGGGAGGGTCCGATGAGCAGTTCTTC. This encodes CASSGTGAGGSDEQFF. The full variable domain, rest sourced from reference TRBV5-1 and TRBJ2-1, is KAGVTQTPRYLIKTRGQQVTLSCSPISGHRSVSWYQQTPGQGLQFLFEYFSETQRNKGNFPGRFSGRQFSNSRSEMNVSTLELGDSALYLCASSGTGAGGSDEQFFGPGTRLTVL.

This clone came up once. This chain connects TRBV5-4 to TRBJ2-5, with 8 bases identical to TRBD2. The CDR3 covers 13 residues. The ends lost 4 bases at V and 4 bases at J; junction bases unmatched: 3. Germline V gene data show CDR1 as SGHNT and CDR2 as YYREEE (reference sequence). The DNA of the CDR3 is TGTGCCAGCAGCACAAGCGGGAGAGAGACCCAGTACTTC. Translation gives CASSTSGRETQYF.

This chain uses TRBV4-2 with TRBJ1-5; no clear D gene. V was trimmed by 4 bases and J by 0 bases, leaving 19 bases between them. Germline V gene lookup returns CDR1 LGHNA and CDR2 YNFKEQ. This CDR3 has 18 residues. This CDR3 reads CASSPRVSSLYSNQPQHF. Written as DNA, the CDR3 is TGTGCCAGCAGCCCACGGGTAAGCAGTCTTTATAGCAATCAGCCCCAGCATTTT.

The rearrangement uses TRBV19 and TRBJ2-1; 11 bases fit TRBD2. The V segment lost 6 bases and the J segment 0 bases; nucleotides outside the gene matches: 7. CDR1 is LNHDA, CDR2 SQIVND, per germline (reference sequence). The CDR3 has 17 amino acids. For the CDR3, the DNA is TGTGCCAGTAGAGGACTAGCGGGCCTAAGCTCCTACAATGAGCAGTTCTTC. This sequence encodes CASRGLAGLSSYNEQFF.

The chain's CDR3 is CASGSGPNTGELFF. As DNA, the CDR3 is TGTGCCAGCGGTAGCGGGCCGAACACCGGGGAGCTGTTTTTT. The V gene is TRBV6-5, the J gene TRBJ2-2; 7 bases match TRBD2. This CDR3 has 14 amino acids. Germline V gene data show CDR1 as MNHEY and CDR2 as SVGAGI. The J segment lost 0 bases and the V segment lost 8 bases, leaving 3 bases of the junction unmatched.

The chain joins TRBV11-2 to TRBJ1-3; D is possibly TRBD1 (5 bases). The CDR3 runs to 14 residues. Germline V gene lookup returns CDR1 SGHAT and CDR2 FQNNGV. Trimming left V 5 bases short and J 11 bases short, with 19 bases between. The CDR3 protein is CASSKSRAGGPIYF. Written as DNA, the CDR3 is TGTGCCAGCAGCAAAAGCCGGGCGGGGGGACCCATATATTTT.

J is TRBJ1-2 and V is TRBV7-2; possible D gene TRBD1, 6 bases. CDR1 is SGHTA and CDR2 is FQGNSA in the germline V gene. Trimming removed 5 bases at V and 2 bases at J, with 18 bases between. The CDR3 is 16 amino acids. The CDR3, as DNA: TGTGCCAGCAGCCCCCGGGGGGGCTCGGCAAACTATGGCTACACCTTC. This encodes CASSPRGGSANYGYTF.

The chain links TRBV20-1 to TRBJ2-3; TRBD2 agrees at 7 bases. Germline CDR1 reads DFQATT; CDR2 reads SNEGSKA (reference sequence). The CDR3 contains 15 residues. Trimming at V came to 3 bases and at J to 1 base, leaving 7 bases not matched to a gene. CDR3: CSASGRLARTDTQYF. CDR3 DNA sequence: TGCAGTGCTAGTGGTAGACTAGCCCGCACAGATACGCAGTATTTT.

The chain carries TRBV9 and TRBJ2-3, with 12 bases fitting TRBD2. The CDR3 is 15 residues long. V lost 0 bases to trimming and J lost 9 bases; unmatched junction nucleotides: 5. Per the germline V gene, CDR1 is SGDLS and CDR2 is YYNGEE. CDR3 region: CASSVVGLAGGTQYF. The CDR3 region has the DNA TGTGCCAGCAGCGTAGTCGGGCTAGCGGGAGGGACGCAGTATTTT.

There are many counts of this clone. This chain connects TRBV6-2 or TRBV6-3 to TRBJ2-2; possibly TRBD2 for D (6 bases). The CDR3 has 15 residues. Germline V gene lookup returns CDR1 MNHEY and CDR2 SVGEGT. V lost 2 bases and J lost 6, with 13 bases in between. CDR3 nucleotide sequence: TGTGCCAGCAGTTACGTCGGGGGAAGTTCCGGGGAGCTGTTTTTT. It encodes CASSYVGGSSGELFF.

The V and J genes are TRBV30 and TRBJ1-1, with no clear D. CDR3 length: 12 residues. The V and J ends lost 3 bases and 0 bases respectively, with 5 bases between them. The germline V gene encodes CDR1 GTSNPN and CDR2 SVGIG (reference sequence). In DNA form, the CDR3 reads TGTGCCTGGAGGCGGTTGAACACTGAAGCTTTCTTT. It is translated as CAWRRLNTEAFF.

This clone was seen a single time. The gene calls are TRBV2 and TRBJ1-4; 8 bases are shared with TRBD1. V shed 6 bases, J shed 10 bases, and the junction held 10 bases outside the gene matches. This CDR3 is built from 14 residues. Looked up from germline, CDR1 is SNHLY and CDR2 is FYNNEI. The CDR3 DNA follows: TGTGCCAGCAGGAAGACAGGGGACGCGGGAAAACTGTTTTTT. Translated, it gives CASRKTGDAGKLFF.

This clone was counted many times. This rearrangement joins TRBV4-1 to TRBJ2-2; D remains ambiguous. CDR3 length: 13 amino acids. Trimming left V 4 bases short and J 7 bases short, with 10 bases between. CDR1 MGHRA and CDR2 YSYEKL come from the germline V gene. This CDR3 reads CASSLQVHGELFF. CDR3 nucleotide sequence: TGCGCCAGCAGCCTTCAGGTACACGGGGAGCTGTTTTTT.

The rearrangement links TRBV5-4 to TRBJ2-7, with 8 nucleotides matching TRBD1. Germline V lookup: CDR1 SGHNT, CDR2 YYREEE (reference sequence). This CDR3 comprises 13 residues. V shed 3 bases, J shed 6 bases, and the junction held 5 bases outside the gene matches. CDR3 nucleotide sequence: TGTGCCAGCAGCTCGACAGGGGTGGGCGAGCAGTACTTC. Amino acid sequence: CASSSTGVGEQYF.

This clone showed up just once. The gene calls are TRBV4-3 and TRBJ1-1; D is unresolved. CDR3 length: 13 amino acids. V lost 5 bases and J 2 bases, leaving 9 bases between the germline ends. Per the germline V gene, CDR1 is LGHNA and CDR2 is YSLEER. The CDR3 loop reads CASSGLRNTEAFF. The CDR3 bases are TGCGCCAGCAGCGGGCTGAGAAACACTGAAGCTTTCTTT.

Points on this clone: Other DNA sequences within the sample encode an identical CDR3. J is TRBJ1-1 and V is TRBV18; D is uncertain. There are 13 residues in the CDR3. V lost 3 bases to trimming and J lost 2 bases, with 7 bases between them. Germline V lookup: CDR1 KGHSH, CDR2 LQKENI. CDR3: CASSPSVNTEAFF. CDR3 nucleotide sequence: TGTGCCAGCTCACCTTCGGTCAACACTGAAGCTTTCTTT.

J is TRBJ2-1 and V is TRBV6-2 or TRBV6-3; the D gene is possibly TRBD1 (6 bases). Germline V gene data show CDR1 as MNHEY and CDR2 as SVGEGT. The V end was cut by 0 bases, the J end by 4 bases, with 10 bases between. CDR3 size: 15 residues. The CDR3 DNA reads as TGTGCCAGCAGTTACTCGGATAGGGGGTACAATGAGCAGTTCTTC. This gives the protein CASSYSDRGYNEQFF.

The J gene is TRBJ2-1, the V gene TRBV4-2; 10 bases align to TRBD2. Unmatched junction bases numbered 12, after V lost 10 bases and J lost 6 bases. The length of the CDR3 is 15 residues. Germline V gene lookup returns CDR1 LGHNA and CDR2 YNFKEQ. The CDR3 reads CAKTHSGRLRNEQFF. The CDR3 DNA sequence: TGTGCCAAGACCCATAGCGGGAGGTTACGCAATGAGCAGTTCTTC.

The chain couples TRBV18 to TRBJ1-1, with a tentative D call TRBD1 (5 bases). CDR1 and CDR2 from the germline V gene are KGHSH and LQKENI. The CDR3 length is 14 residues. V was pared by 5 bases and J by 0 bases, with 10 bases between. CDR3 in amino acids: CASSSQGMNTEAFF. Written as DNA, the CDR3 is TGTGCCAGCTCATCTCAGGGAATGAACACTGAAGCTTTCTTT.

In DNA form, the CDR3 reads TGTGCCAGCAGCCCTCCAAGGAGCGGGGGGGCCGGGGAGCTGTTTTTT. This gives the protein CASSPPRSGGAGELFF. The V and J genes are TRBV6-2 or TRBV6-3 and TRBJ2-2, with 10 bases aligning to TRBD2. There are 16 residues in the CDR3. Germline loops: CDR1 MNHEY, CDR2 SVGEGT. The trim removed 6 bases at V and 6 bases at J, leaving 10 bases unmatched.

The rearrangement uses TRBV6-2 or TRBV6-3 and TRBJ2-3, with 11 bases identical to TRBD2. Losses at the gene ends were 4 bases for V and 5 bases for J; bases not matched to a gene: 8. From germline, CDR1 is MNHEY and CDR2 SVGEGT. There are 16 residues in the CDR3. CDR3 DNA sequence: TGTGCCAGCAGTTCCATAGCGGGGGGGCTAGAAGATACGCAGTATTTT. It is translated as CASSSIAGGLEDTQYF.